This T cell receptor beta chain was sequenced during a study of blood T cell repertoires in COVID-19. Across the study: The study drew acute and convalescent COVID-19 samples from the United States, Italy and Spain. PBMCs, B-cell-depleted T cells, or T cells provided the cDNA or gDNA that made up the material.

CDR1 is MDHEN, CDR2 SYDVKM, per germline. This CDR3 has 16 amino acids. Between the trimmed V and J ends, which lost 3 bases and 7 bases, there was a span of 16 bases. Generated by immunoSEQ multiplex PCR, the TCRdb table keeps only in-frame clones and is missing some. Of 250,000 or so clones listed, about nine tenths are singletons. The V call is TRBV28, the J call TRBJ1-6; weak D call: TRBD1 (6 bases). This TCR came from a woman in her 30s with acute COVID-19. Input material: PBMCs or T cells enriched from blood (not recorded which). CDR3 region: CASSFPGWGRNSPLHF. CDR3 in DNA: TGTGCCAGCAGTTTCCCCGGTTGGGGGCGGAATTCACCCCTCCACTTT.